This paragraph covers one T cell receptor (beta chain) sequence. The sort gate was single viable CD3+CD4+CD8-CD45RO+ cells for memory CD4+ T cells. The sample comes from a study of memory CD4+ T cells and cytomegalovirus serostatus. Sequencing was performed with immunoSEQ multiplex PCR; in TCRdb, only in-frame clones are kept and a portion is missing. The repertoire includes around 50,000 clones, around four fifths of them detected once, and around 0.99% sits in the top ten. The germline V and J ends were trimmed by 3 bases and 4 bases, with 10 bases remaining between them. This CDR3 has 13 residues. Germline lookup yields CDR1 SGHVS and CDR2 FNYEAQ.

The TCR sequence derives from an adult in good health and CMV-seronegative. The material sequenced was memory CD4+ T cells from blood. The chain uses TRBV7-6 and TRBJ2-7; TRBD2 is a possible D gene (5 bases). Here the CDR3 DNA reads TGTGCCAGCAGCTTTCACGGGATTTACGAGCAGTACTTC. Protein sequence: CASSFHGIYEQYF. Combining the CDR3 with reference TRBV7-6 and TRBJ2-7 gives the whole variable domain GAGVSQSPRYKVTKRGQDVALRCDPISGHVSLYWYRQALGQGPEFLTYFNYEAQQDKSGLPNDRFSAERPEGSISTLTIQRTEQRDSAMYRCASSFHGIYEQYFGPGTRLTVT.